This TCR beta chain was recorded in a study of OX40 agonist ivuxolimab in advanced cancers. Overall study results and limits: In the 0.1-3.0 mg/kg groups, partial responders showed among the lowest expansion. The authors did not determine the antigen specificity of the expanded peripheral T cells.

The CDR3 runs 14 residues. V was trimmed by 8 bases and J by 4 bases, leaving 14 bases between them. Germline V gene lookup returns CDR1 SEHNR and CDR2 FQNEAQ (reference sequence). Sequencing used immunoSEQ multiplex PCR; TCRdb keeps in-frame clones, though not all of them. The sample carries 50,000 to 85,000 clones, roughly four fifths recorded once. Exclusion applied to patients with autoimmune disease history or systemic immunosuppression. As for this clone: No antigen is known for it.

The receptor was derived from an adult with an advanced solid tumor such as melanoma, head and neck, liver or kidney cancer. Specimen: CD4+ or CD8+ T cells sorted from blood, collected in a trial of the OX40 agonist ivuxolimab. This chain links TRBV7-9 with TRBJ2-2; maybe TRBD2 (5 bases). CDR3 in amino acids: CASGGDAGTGELFF. The CDR3 region has the DNA TGTGCCAGCGGAGGTGACGCGGGCACCGGGGAGCTGTTTTTT.